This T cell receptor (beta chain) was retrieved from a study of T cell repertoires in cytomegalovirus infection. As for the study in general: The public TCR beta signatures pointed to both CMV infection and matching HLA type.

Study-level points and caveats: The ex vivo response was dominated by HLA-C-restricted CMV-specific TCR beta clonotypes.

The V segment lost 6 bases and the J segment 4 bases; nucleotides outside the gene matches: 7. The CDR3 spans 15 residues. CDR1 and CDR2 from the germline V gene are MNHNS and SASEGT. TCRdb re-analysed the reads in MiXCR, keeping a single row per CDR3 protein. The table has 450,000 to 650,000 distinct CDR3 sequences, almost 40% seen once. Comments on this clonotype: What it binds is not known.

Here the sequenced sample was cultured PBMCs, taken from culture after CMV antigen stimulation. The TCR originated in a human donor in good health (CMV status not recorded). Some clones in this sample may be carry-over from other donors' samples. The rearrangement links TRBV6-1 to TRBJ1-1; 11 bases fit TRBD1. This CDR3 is CASSPSGTGGTEAFF. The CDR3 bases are TGTGCCAGCAGCCCCTCGGGGACAGGGGGCACTGAAGCTTTCTTT.